The 32 T cell receptor beta chains below all came from one sample that was sequenced in a study of T cell repertoires in cytomegalovirus infection. TCRdb itself ran the reads through MiXCR, one entry per CDR3 protein. The table has under 600,000 distinct CDR3 sequences, 16% seen once. Sequenced: CD8+ T cells from PBMCs. The receptors derive from a human donor in good health (CMV status not recorded). Some clones in this sample may be carry-over from other donors' samples.

The chain links TRBV4-2 to TRBJ2-3; D gene unclear. Between the trimmed V and J ends, which lost 0 bases and 1 base, there was a span of 11 bases. Germline V CDR1 and CDR2: LGHNA, YNFKEQ. The CDR3 contains 16 residues. The DNA of the CDR3 is TGTGCCAGCAGCCAAGATCCAGTTTCAGGCACAGATACGCAGTATTTT. Translated: CASSQDPVSGTDTQYF.

The chain employs TRBV15 and TRBJ2-7; weak D call: TRBD1 (5 bases). The germline gives CDR1 LNHNV, CDR2 YYDKDF (reference sequence). The V and J ends lost 5 bases and 4 bases respectively, with 18 bases between them. The CDR3 is 15 residues long. CDR3 DNA sequence: TGTGCCACCAGCTTGAGGTTAGGTTCAGGGTACGAGCAGTACTTC. Translating it yields CATSLRLGSGYEQYF.

This clonotype was recorded many times. The chain uses TRBV12-3 or TRBV12-4 and TRBJ1-1; D not certain. This CDR3 spans 14 amino acids. V was shortened by 6 bases and J by 1 base, with 12 bases between the two germline ends. CDR3 amino acids: CASSNRRKNTEAFF. In DNA form, the CDR3 reads TGTGCCAGCAGCAATAGACGGAAGAACACTGAAGCTTTCTTT.

This clonotype was seen at least ten times. The rearrangement joins TRBV7-3 to TRBJ2-7, with 12 bases matching TRBD2. The V and J ends lost 5 bases and 2 bases, in that order; junction bases with no gene match: 4. CDR1 is SGHTA, CDR2 FQGTGA, per germline. The length of the CDR3 is 15 residues. CDR3 region: CASSLAGGPAYEQYF. As DNA, the CDR3 is TGTGCCAGCAGCCTAGCGGGAGGGCCCGCCTACGAGCAGTACTTC.

This clonotype was seen more than once but under ten times. The genes are TRBV9 and TRBJ2-3, with D possibly TRBD2 on 6 matching bases. The V end was cut by 4 bases, the J end by 1 base, with 22 bases between. CDR1 and CDR2 from the germline V gene are SGDLS and YYNGEE. The CDR3 has 18 residues. CDR3 in amino acids: CASSPLSKWRDGTDTQYF. CDR3 bases: TGTGCCAGCAGCCCCCTCTCCAAATGGCGGGACGGCACAGATACGCAGTATTTT.

This clonotype appeared a few times. CDR3 DNA: TGTGCCAGCAGTTTATATGGCTCTGGGGCCAACGTCCTGACTTTC. Encoded protein: CASSLYGSGANVLTF. The chain recombines TRBV28 with TRBJ2-6; D ambiguous. This CDR3 region has 15 residues. The germline V gene has CDR1 MDHEN and CDR2 SYDVKM. Between the trimmed V and J ends, which lost 1 base and 0 bases, there was a span of 4 bases. The entire variable domain, with the rest obtained from reference TRBV28 and TRBJ2-6, is as follows: DVKVTQSSRYLVKRTGEKVFLECVQDMDHENMFWYRQDPGLGLRLIYFSYDVKMKEKGDIPEGYSVSREKKERFSLILESASTNQTSMYLCASSLYGSGANVLTFGAGSRLTVL.

The sample holds a few counts of this clonotype. J is TRBJ1-4 and V is TRBV20-1; the D gene is possibly TRBD1 (5 bases). Germline CDR1 and CDR2: DFQATT and SNEGSKA (reference sequence). This CDR3 has 14 amino acids. Trimming stripped 4 bases from V and 8 bases from J, with 17 bases between. CDR3 residues: CSATRRGVAEKLFF. In nucleotides, the CDR3 is TGCAGTGCTACACGTCGGGGCGTTGCGGAAAAACTGTTTTTT.

This clonotype came up a few times. The chain uses TRBV19 and TRBJ2-5, with 11 bases fitting TRBD2. In germline, CDR1 is LNHDA, CDR2 SQIVND (reference sequence). The CDR3 is 14 amino acids. V gave up 7 bases and J gave up 4 bases; unmatched junction bases: 5. CDR3 amino acids: CASKTSGRGETQYF. The CDR3 DNA follows: TGTGCCAGTAAAACTAGCGGGAGAGGAGAGACCCAGTACTTC.

This clonotype has at least ten counts. The chain uses TRBV7-6 and TRBJ1-4, with 8 bases identical to TRBD1. With V trimmed by 3 bases and J by 8 bases, 5 bases remained unmatched. Germline V gives CDR1 SGHVS, CDR2 FNYEAQ. The CDR3 loop spans 14 amino acids. This chain's CDR3 is CASSFGRGREKLFF. CDR3 bases: TGTGCCAGCAGCTTTGGCAGGGGGCGAGAAAAACTGTTTTTT.

This clonotype has a single count. The genes are TRBV10-3 and TRBJ1-2, with a weak D call TRBD1 (5 bases). The CDR3 runs to 15 residues. The V and J ends lost 0 bases and 4 bases respectively, with 12 bases between them. The germline V gene encodes CDR1 ENHRY and CDR2 SYGVKD. CDR3 in amino acids: CAISESGGPGYGYTF. CDR3 coding DNA: TGTGCCATCAGTGAGTCGGGGGGTCCGGGCTATGGCTACACCTTC.

This clonotype was seen more than once but under ten times. This chain connects TRBV13 to TRBJ2-7, with D uncertain. V dropped 3 bases and J dropped 0 bases, with 12 bases sitting between them. The CDR3 is made up of 15 amino acids. Looked up from germline, CDR1 is PRHDT and CDR2 is FYEKMQ (reference sequence). This chain's CDR3 is CASSFGLSSSYEQYF. CDR3 bases: TGTGCCAGCAGCTTCGGGCTTTCGAGCTCCTACGAGCAGTACTTC. Drawing the rest from reference TRBV13 and TRBJ2-7, the complete variable domain is AAGVIQSPRHLIKEKRETATLKCYPIPRHDTVYWYQQGPGQDPQFLISFYEKMQSDKGSIPDRFSAQQFSDYHSELNMSSLELGDSALYFCASSFGLSSSYEQYFGPGTRLTVT.

The DNA for the CDR3 is TGTGCCAGCAGCCAAATCCCCGGAGACTCCTACAATGAGCAGTTCTTC. Protein: CASSQIPGDSYNEQFF. J is TRBJ2-1 and V is TRBV7-4; D not resolved. V shed 5 bases and J shed 0 bases, with 14 bases lying between them. The CDR3 loop spans 16 amino acids. The germline V gene has CDR1 SGHVT and CDR2 SQSDAQ.

The table lists this clonotype with a few counts. The CDR3 sequence: CASSDSFSTDTQYF. CDR3 in DNA: TGTGCCAGCTCCGACTCCTTTAGCACAGATACGCAGTATTTT. The V gene is TRBV25-1, the J gene TRBJ2-3; D is undetermined. The germline V gene has CDR1 MGHDK and CDR2 SYGVNS. Trimming pared 8 bases from V and 0 bases from J, leaving 12 bases between. CDR3 length: 14 residues.

The count of this clonotype is one. A much larger clone lies a single base off, so this may be a read error. The V and J genes are TRBV4-1 and TRBJ2-7; tentatively, D is TRBD1 (5 bases). CDR1 is MGHRA and CDR2 is YSYEKL in the germline V gene. CDR3 length: 14 amino acids. CDR3 sequence reads: CAGSQGVADNEQYF. CDR3 DNA sequence: TGCGCCGGCAGCCAAGGGGTGGCCGATAACGAGCAGTACTTC.

The V call is TRBV5-1, the J call TRBJ1-1; 8 positions match TRBD1. Germline V gene sequence: CDR1 SGHRS, CDR2 YFSETQ. The CDR3 extends over 12 amino acids. V lost 9 bases to trimming and J lost 4 bases; unmatched junction nucleotides: 5. As DNA, the CDR3 is TGCGCCATTGGACAGGGAGGCACTGAAGCTTTCTTT. As protein: CAIGQGGTEAFF.

In its sample, this clonotype was seen many times. The V and J genes are TRBV7-3 and TRBJ2-1, with 11 bases fitting TRBD1. Germline lookup yields CDR1 SGHTA and CDR2 FQGTGA. V lost 3 bases, J lost 6 bases, and 1 base stayed unmatched. The CDR3 contains 14 residues. This chain's CDR3 is CASSFGTGGNEQFF. CDR3 coding DNA: TGTGCCAGCAGCTTCGGGACAGGGGGCAATGAGCAGTTCTTC.

Points on this clonotype: A much larger clone sits a single nucleotide away, making a read error possible. The chain uses TRBV7-9 and TRBJ1-1; D may be TRBD1 (6 bases). Germline assignment: CDR1 SEHNR and CDR2 FQNEAQ (reference sequence). The V and J ends lost 5 bases and 11 bases respectively, with 27 bases between them. The CDR3 sequence is 16 residues long. CDR3 in amino acids: CASSPEGKGTKGDAFF. The CDR3 coding sequence is TGTGCCAGCAGCCCGGAGGGAAAGGGGACAAAAGGCGACGCTTTCTTT.

This clonotype was detected ten times or more. The V gene is TRBV12-3 or TRBV12-4, the J gene TRBJ2-5; 8 nucleotides line up with TRBD1. The junction had 3 bases not matched to a gene; V was cut back by 8 bases and J by 1 base. The CDR3 spans 13 residues. CDR3 DNA sequence: TGTGCCAGCGGACAGGGCCTCCAAGAGACCCAGTACTTC. Translating it yields CASGQGLQETQYF.

This clonotype was detected many times. The J gene is TRBJ1-1, the V gene TRBV6-1, with D unclear. This CDR3 has 15 residues. Germline CDR1 is MNHNS and CDR2 is SASEGT. Trimming removed 2 bases at V and 3 bases at J, with 13 bases between. The DNA for the CDR3 is TGTGCCAGCAGTGAAAGGCCCTCCGGGGACACTGAAGCTTTCTTT. Protein: CASSERPSGDTEAFF.

This rearrangement joins TRBV7-9 to TRBJ2-3; D gene uncertain. The CDR3 spans 11 residues. Germline loops: CDR1 SEHNR, CDR2 FQNEAQ (reference sequence). The germline V and J ends were trimmed by 5 bases and 8 bases, with 8 bases remaining between them. The CDR3 is CASSETGTQYF. Here the CDR3 DNA reads TGTGCCAGCAGCGAAACCGGTACGCAGTATTTT.

This clonotype occurred a few times. The CDR3 loop reads CATSDLRTGELFF. For the CDR3, the DNA is TGTGCCACCAGTGATTTGCGGACCGGGGAGCTGTTTTTT. The V call is TRBV24-1, the J call TRBJ2-2; D gene unclear. V gave up 0 bases and J gave up 5 bases, with 3 bases separating them. The CDR3 sequence is 13 residues long. Germline CDR1 reads KGHDR; CDR2 reads SFDVKD.

As DNA, the CDR3 is TGCGCCAGCAGCTACCGACAGGGCTCAGGCGAGCAGTACTTC. Protein: CASSYRQGSGEQYF. The chain joins TRBV5-1 to TRBJ2-7; 7 positions agree with TRBD1. CDR3 length: 14 residues. Germline lookup yields CDR1 SGHRS and CDR2 YFSETQ. The J segment lost 6 bases and the V segment lost 3 bases, leaving 9 bases of the junction unmatched.

This clonotype was found a few times. The rearrangement links TRBV6-5 to TRBJ2-7; 7 bases fit TRBD2. Germline V lookup: CDR1 MNHEY, CDR2 SVGAGI. V shed 8 bases and J 2 bases; nucleotides not matched to a gene: 6. This CDR3 region has 13 residues. The CDR3 sequence is CASGAGEAYEQYF. The CDR3 region has the DNA TGTGCCAGCGGGGCGGGGGAAGCCTACGAGCAGTACTTC.

This clonotype showed up many times. The V gene is TRBV2, the J gene TRBJ1-1; D is undetermined. Between the trimmed V and J ends, which lost 0 bases and 0 bases, there was a span of 5 bases. Germline assignment: CDR1 SNHLY and CDR2 FYNNEI. The CDR3 consists of 14 residues. In DNA, the CDR3 is TGTGCCAGCAGTGAAGCATGGATGAACACTGAAGCTTTCTTT. Residues: CASSEAWMNTEAFF.

This clonotype is a singleton in its sample. This may stem from a read error, because a much larger clone lies one nucleotide away. The genes are TRBV5-6 and TRBJ2-5; 9 nucleotides match TRBD2. The trim removed 0 bases at V and 1 base at J, leaving 7 bases unmatched. Germline CDR1 reads SGHDT; CDR2 reads YYEEEE. The CDR3 is made up of 17 amino acids. Here the CDR3 reads CASSLGAASGAQETQYF. As DNA, the CDR3 is TGTGCCAGCAGCTTGGGCGCGGCTAGCGGGGCCCAAGAGACCCAGTACTTC.

This clonotype was picked up many times. The rearrangement links TRBV7-8 to TRBJ2-2; 8 positions match TRBD2. CDR3 length: 14 residues. Per germline, CDR1 SGHVS and CDR2 FQNEAQ. Trimming cost V 7 bases and J 4 bases; bases outside gene matches: 5. In DNA, the CDR3 is TGTGCCAGCACCGGGGGGGGGGTCACCGGGGAGCTGTTTTTT. Encoded protein: CASTGGGVTGELFF. The full variable domain, in which reference TRBV7-8 and TRBJ2-2 provide the parts outside the CDR3, is GAGVSQSPRYKVAKRGQDVALRCDPISGHVSLFWYQQALGQGPEFLTYFQNEAQLDKSGLPSDRFFAERPEGSVSTLKIQRTQQEDSAVYLCASTGGGVTGELFFGEGSRLTVL.

This clonotype appeared many times. The rearrangement uses TRBV7-8 and TRBJ2-1; the D is unclear. Germline CDR1 reads SGHVS; CDR2 reads FQNEAQ. The CDR3 has 11 residues. The germline V and J ends were trimmed by 2 bases and 8 bases, with 4 bases remaining between them. This CDR3 is CASSLNDEQFF. CDR3 nucleotide sequence: TGTGCCAGCAGCTTAAACGATGAGCAGTTCTTC.

V usage is TRBV5-1 and J usage is TRBJ1-4; 8 bases fit TRBD1. Germline CDR1 is SGHRS and CDR2 is YFSETQ. The J segment lost 0 bases and the V segment lost 5 bases, leaving 9 bases of the junction unmatched. The CDR3 totals 17 residues. The CDR3 is CASRAGTGASTNEKLFF. The CDR3 DNA reads TGCGCCAGCAGGGCCGGGACAGGCGCTTCAACTAATGAAAAACTGTTTTTT.

The gene calls are TRBV2 and TRBJ2-5, with 8 bases identical to TRBD2. The germline V gene has CDR1 SNHLY and CDR2 FYNNEI. The CDR3 is 13 amino acids. V dropped 6 bases and J dropped 2; count of bases not matched to a gene: 2. CDR3 DNA: TGTGCCAGCAGCACTAGCGGACAAGAGACCCAGTACTTC. It encodes CASSTSGQETQYF. The entire variable domain, with the rest obtained from reference TRBV2 and TRBJ2-5, is as follows: EPEVTQTPSHQVTQMGQEVILRCVPISNHLYFYWYRQILGQKVEFLVSFYNNEISEKSEIFDDQFSVERPDGSNFTLKIRSTKLEDSAMYFCASSTSGQETQYFGPGTRLLVL.

This clonotype has ten or more counts. The chain carries TRBV7-9 and TRBJ2-3, with D tentatively TRBD1 or TRBD2 (5 bases each). This CDR3 contains 15 residues. Germline V gene lookup returns CDR1 SEHNR and CDR2 FQNEAQ (reference sequence). V gave up 5 bases and J gave up 1 base, with 13 bases separating them. This chain's CDR3 is CASSHALGGTDTQYF. The CDR3 nucleotides are TGTGCCAGCAGCCACGCTCTGGGGGGCACAGATACGCAGTATTTT.

Many counts were recorded for this clonotype. The J gene is TRBJ1-5, the V gene TRBV29-1, with D possibly matching TRBD1 (5 bases). Deletions cut 4 bases from V and 6 bases from J, with 19 bases between. This CDR3 comprises 15 residues. Germline CDR1 is SQVTM and CDR2 is ANQGSEA. CDR3 coding DNA: TGCAGCGTTGGTCTCCCAGGGCGAGCGGGTCAGCCCCAGCATTTT. It yields the protein CSVGLPGRAGQPQHF.

V and J are TRBV12-5 and TRBJ2-1, with 11 nucleotides matching TRBD2. Germline assignment: CDR1 LGHNT and CDR2 FRNRAP. The CDR3 has 15 amino acids. V was pared by 7 bases and J by 2 bases, with 4 bases of the junction left unmatched. Here the CDR3 DNA reads TGTGCTAGTGACGGGACTAGCGGTACCTACAATGAGCAGTTCTTC. Protein product: CASDGTSGTYNEQFF. The complete variable domain, with remaining parts taken from reference TRBV12-5 and TRBJ2-1, reads DARVTQTPRHKVTEMGQEVTMRCQPILGHNTVFWYRQTMMQGLELLAYFRNRAPLDDSGMPKDRFSAEMPDATLATLKIQPSEPRDSAVYFCASDGTSGTYNEQFFGPGTRLTVL.